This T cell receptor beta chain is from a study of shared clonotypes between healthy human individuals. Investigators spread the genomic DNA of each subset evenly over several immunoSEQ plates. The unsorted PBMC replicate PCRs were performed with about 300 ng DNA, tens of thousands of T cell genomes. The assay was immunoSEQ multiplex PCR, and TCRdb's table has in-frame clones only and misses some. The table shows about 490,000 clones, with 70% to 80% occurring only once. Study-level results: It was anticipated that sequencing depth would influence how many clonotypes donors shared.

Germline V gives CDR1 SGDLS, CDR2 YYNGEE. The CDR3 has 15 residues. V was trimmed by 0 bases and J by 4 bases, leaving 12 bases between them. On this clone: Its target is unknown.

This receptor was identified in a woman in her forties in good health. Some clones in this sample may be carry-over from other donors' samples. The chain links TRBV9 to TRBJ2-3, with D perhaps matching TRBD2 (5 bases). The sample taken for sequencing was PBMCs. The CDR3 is CASSVGGPQADTQYF. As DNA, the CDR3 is TGTGCCAGCAGCGTAGGCGGGCCCCAGGCAGATACGCAGTATTTT.